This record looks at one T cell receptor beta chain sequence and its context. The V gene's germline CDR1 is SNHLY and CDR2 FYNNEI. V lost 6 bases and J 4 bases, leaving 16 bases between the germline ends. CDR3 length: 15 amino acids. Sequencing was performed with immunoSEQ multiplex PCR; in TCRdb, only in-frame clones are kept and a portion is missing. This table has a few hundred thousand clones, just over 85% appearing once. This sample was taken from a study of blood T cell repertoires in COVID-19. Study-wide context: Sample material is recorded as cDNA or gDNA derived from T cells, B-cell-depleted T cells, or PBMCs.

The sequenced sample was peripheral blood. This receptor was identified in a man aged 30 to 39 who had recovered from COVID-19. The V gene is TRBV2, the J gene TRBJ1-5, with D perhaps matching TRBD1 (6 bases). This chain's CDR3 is CASSPRDTRNQPQHF. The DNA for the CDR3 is TGTGCCAGCAGCCCCCGGGACACCCGAAATCAGCCCCAGCATTTT.